This T cell receptor beta chain was sequenced during a study of CD8+ T cells in alopecia areata. Across the whole study: Percent of scalp involved defined treated patients' severity scores. Study-level findings and limits: It was lesional scalp, especially alopecia totalis/universalis, that showed higher clonality than normal scalp.

RNA, once extracted, was reverse transcribed into cDNA for use as the sequencing template. Profiled with immunoSEQ multiplex PCR; TCRdb holds only in-frame clones, not every one. The sample carries 100,000 or so clones, almost 60% recorded once. The V segment lost 3 bases and the J segment 4 bases; nucleotides outside the gene matches: 7. This CDR3 has 15 residues. Germline loops: CDR1 SNHLY, CDR2 FYNNEI. Described treatment: oral pan-JAK inhibitor, 5-10 mg twice daily. In the case of this clone: Its antigen is still unknown.

The sequence was collected from a human donor with alopecia areata. The sequenced sample was CD8+ T cells sorted from blood, obtained between weeks 55 and 65, from a patient treated with tofacitinib. V gene TRBV2 combines with J gene TRBJ2-5, with 8 nucleotides matching TRBD2. The CDR3 nucleotides are TGTGCCAGCAGTGAGCCGGTAGCGGGGCGAGAGACCCAGTACTTC. Its translation: CASSEPVAGRETQYF.